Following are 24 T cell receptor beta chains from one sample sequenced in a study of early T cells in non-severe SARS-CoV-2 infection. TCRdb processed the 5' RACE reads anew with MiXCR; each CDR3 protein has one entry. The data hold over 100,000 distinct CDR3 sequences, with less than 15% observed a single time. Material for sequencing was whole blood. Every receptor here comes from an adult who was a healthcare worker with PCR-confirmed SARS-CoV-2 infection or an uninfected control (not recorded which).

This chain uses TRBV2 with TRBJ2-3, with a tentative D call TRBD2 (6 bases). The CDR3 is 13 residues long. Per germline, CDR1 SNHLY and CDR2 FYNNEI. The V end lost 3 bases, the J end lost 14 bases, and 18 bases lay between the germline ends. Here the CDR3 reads CASSEGLLLFSYF. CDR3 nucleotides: TGTGCCAGCAGTGAGGGACTGCTCCTCTTCTCGTATTTT. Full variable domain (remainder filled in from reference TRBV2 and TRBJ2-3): EPEVTQTPSHQVTQMGQEVILRCVPISNHLYFYWYRQILGQKVEFLVSFYNNEISEKSEIFDDQFSVERPDGSNFTLKIRSTKLEDSAMYFCASSEGLLLFSYFGPGTRLTVL.

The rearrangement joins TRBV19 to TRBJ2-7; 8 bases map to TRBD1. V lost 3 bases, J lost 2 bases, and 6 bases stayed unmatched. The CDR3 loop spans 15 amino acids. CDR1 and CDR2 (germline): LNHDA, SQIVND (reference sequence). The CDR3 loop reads CASSISSTGAYEQYF. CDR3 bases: TGTGCCAGTAGTATCTCTTCGACAGGGGCCTACGAGCAGTACTTC.

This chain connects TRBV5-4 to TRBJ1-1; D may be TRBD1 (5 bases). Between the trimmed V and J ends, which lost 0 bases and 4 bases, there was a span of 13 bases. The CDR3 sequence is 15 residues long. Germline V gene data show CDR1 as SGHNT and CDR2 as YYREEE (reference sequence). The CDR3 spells CASSLAGSLPTEAFF. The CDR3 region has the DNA TGTGCCAGCAGCTTGGCAGGGAGTTTGCCCACTGAAGCTTTCTTT.

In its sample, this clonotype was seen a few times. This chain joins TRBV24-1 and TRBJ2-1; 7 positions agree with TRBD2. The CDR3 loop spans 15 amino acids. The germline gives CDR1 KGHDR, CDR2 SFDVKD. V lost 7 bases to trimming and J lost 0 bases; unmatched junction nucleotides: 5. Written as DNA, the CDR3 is TGTGCCACCAGCCTGCGGGAGTCCTCCTACAATGAGCAGTTCTTC. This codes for CATSLRESSYNEQFF.

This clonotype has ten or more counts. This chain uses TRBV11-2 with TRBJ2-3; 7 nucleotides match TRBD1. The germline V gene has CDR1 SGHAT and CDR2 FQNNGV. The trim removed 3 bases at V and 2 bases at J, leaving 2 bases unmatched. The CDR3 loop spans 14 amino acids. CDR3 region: CASSLDRYTDTQYF. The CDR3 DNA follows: TGTGCCAGCAGCTTGGACAGGTACACAGATACGCAGTATTTT.

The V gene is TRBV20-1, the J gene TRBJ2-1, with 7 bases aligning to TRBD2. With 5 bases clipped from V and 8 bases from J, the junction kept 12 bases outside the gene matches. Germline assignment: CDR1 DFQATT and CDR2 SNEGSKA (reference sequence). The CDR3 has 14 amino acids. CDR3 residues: CSACWEGLHYEQFF. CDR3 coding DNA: TGCAGTGCTTGCTGGGAGGGCCTGCACTATGAGCAGTTCTTC.

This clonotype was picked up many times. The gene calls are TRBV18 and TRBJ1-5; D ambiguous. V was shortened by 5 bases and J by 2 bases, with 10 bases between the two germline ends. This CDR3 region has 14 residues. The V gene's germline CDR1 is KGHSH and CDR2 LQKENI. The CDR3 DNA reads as TGTGCCAGCTCAGGGAGTAGGGGCAATCAGCCCCAGCATTTT. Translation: CASSGSRGNQPQHF. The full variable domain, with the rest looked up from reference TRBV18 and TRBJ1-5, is NAGVMQNPRHLVRRRGQEARLRCSPMKGHSHVYWYRQLPEEGLKFMVYLQKENIIDESGMPKERFSAEFPKEGPSILRIQQVVRGDSAAYFCASSGSRGNQPQHFGDGTRLSIL.

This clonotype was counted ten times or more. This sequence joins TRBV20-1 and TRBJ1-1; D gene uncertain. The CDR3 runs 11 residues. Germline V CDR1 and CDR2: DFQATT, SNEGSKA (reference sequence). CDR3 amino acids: CRGGGDTEAFF. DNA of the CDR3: TGCCGGGGAGGCGGGGACACTGAAGCTTTCTTT.

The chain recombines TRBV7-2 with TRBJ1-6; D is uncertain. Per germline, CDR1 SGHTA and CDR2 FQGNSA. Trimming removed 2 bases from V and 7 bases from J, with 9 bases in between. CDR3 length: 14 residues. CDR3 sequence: CASSLSGLNSPLHF. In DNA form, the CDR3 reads TGTGCCAGCAGCTTAAGCGGCCTAAATTCACCCCTCCACTTT.

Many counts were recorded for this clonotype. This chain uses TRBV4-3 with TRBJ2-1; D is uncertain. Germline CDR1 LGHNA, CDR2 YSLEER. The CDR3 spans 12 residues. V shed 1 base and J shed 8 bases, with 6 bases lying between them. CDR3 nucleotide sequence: TGCGCCAGCAGCCAAGTGACCCATGAGCAGTTCTTC. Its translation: CASSQVTHEQFF.

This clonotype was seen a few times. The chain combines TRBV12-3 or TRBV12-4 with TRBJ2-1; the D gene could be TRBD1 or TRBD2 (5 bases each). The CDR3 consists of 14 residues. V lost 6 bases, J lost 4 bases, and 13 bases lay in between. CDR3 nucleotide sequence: TGTGCCAGCAGACCGGGACGGAGATACAATGAGCAGTTCTTC. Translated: CASRPGRRYNEQFF.

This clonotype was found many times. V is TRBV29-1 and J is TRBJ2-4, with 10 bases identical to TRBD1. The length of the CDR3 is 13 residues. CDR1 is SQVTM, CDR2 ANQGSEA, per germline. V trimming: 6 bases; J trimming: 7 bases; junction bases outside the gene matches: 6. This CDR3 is CSVGQGRLNIQYF. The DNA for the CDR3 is TGCAGCGTGGGACAGGGGAGGTTGAACATTCAGTACTTC.

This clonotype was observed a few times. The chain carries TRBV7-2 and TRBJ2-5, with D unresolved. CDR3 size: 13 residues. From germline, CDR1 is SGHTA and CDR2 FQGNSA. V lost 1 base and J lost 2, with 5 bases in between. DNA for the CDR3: TGTGCCAGCAGCTTAGAGGTTCAAGAGACCCAGTACTTC. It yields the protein CASSLEVQETQYF.

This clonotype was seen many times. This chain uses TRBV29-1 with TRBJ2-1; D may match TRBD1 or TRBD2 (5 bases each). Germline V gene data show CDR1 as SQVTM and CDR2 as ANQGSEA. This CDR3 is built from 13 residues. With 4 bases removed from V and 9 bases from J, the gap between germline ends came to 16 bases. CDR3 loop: CSVVLPGRSEQFF. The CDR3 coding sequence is TGCAGCGTTGTTTTGCCGGGACGTTCTGAGCAGTTCTTC.

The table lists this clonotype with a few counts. CDR3 in DNA: TGTGCCAGTAGTTTCACCGGGACGGCCCCCTACGAGCAGTACTTC. This encodes CASSFTGTAPYEQYF. The rearrangement joins TRBV19 to TRBJ2-7; D possibly uses TRBD1 or TRBD2 (5 bases each). CDR1 and CDR2 (germline): LNHDA, SQIVND (reference sequence). V gave up 5 bases and J gave up 2 bases, with 16 bases separating them. The CDR3 contains 15 residues. The variable domain in full, completed from reference TRBV19 and TRBJ2-7, reads DGGITQSPKYLFRKEGQNVTLSCEQNLNHDAMYWYRQDPGQGLRLIYYSQIVNDFQKGDIAEGYSVSREKKESFPLTVTSAQKNPTAFYLCASSFTGTAPYEQYFGPGTRLTVT.

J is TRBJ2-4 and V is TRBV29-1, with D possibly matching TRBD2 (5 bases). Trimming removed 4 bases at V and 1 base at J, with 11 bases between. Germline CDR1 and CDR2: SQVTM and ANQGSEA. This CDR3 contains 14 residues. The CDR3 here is CSVVAKGAKNIQYF. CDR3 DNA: TGCAGCGTTGTAGCGAAGGGTGCCAAAAACATTCAGTACTTC.

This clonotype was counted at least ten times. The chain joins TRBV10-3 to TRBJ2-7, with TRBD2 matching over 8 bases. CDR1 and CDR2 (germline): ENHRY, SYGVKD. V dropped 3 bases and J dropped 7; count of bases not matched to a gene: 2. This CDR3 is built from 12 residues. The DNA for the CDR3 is TGTGCCATCAGTGATGCGGGGGGTGAGCAGTACTTC. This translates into CAISDAGGEQYF.

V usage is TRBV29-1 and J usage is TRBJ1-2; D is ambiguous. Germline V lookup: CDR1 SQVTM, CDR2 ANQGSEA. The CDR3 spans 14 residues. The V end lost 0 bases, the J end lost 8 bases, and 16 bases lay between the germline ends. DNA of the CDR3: TGCAGCGTTGAAGAAAGGGATAGAGCGCCGGGCTACACCTTC. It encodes CSVEERDRAPGYTF.

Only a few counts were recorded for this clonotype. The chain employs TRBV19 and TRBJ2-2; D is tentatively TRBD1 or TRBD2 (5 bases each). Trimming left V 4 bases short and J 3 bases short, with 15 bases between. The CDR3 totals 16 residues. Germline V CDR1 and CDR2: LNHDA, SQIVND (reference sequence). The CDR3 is CASSKAPGLYTGELFF. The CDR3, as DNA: TGTGCCAGTAGTAAGGCCCCGGGGCTTTACACCGGGGAGCTGTTTTTT.

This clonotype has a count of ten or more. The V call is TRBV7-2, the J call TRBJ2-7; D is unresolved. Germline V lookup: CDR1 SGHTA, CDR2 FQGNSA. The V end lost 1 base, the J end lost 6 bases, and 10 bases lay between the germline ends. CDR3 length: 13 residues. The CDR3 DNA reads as TGTGCCAGCAGCTTAGTGGGTTTGGGCGAGCAGTACTTC. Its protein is CASSLVGLGEQYF. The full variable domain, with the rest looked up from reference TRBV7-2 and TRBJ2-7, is GAGVSQSPSNKVTEKGKDVELRCDPISGHTALYWYRQSLGQGLEFLIYFQGNSAPDKSGLPSDRFSAERTGGSVSTLTIQRTQQEDSAVYLCASSLVGLGEQYFGPGTRLTVT.

CDR3 nucleotide sequence: TGCAGCGCCGCAGACAGTTTCACAGATACGCAGTATTTT. It encodes CSAADSFTDTQYF. The chain links TRBV29-1 to TRBJ2-3; tentatively, D is TRBD1 (5 bases). The V end was cut by 7 bases, the J end by 2 bases, with 13 bases between. Germline lookup yields CDR1 SQVTM and CDR2 ANQGSEA. CDR3 length equals 13 residues.

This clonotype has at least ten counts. The CDR3 sequence: CASSYYQAGKETQYF. The CDR3 nucleotides read TGTGCCAGCAGCTACTACCAAGCGGGCAAAGAGACCCAGTACTTC. The chain carries TRBV7-2 and TRBJ2-5; possible D gene TRBD2, 6 bases. Germline V CDR1 and CDR2: SGHTA, FQGNSA. This CDR3 region has 15 residues. The V and J ends lost 4 bases and 3 bases respectively, with 15 bases between them.

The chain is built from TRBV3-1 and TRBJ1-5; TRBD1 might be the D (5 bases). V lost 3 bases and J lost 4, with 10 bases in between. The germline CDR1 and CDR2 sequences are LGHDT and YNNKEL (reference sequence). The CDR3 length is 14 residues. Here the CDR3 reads CASSQYWGNQPQHF. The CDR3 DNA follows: TGTGCCAGCAGCCAGTATTGGGGGAATCAGCCCCAGCATTTT.

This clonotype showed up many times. For the CDR3, the DNA is TGTGCCAGCAGCCCCGCCTGGGATACGCAGTATTTT. Encoded protein: CASSPAWDTQYF. The chain has TRBV7-2 and TRBJ2-3, with D hard to call. This CDR3 has 12 amino acids. Germline lookup yields CDR1 SGHTA and CDR2 FQGNSA. Between the trimmed V and J ends, which lost 5 bases and 6 bases, there was a span of 9 bases.